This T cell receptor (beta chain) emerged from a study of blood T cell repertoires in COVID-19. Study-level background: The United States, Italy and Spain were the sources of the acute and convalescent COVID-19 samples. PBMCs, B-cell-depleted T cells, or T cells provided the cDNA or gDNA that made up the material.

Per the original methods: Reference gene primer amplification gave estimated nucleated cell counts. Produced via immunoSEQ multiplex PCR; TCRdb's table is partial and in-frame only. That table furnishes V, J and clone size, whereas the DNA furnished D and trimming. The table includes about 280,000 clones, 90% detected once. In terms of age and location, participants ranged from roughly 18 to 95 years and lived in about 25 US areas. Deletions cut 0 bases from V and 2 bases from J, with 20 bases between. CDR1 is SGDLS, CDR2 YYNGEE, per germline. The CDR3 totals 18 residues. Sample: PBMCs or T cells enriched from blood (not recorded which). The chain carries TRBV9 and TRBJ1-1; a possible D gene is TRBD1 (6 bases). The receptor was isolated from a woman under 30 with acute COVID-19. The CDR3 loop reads CASSVVPLAQGPNTEAFF. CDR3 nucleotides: TGTGCCAGCAGCGTAGTACCACTCGCACAGGGACCTAACACTGAAGCTTTCTTT.